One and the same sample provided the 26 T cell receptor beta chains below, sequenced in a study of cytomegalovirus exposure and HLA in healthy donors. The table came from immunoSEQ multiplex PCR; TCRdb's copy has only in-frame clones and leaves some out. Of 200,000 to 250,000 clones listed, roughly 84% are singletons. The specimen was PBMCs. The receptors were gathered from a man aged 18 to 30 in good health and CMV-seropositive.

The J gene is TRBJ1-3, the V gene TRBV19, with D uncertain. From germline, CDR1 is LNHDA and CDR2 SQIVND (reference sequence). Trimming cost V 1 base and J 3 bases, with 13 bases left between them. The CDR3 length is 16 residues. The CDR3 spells CASSIAGENFGNTIYF. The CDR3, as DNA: TGTGCCAGTAGTATAGCCGGGGAGAATTTTGGAAACACCATATATTTT.

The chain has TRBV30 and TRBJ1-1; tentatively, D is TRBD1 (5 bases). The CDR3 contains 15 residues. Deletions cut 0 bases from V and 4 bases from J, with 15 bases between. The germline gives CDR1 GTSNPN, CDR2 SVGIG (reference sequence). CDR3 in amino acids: CAWSVGRTGGTEAFF. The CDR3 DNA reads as TGTGCCTGGAGTGTAGGACGGACCGGGGGCACTGAAGCTTTCTTT.

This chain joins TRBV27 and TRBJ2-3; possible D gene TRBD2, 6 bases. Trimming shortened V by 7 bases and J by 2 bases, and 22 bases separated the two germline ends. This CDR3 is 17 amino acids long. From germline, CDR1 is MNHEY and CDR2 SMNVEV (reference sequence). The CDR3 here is CASKWLSGSQLTDTQYF. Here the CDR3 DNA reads TGTGCCAGCAAATGGTTGAGCGGGTCCCAACTCACAGATACGCAGTATTTT.

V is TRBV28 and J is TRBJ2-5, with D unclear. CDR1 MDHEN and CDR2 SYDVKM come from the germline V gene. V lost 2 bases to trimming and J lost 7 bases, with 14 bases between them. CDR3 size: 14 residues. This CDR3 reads CASSLELGWGTQYF. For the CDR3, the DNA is TGTGCCAGCAGTTTAGAGCTAGGGTGGGGGACCCAGTACTTC. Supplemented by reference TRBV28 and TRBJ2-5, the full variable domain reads DVKVTQSSRYLVKRTGEKVFLECVQDMDHENMFWYRQDPGLGLRLIYFSYDVKMKEKGDIPEGYSVSREKKERFSLILESASTNQTSMYLCASSLELGWGTQYFGPGTRLLVL.

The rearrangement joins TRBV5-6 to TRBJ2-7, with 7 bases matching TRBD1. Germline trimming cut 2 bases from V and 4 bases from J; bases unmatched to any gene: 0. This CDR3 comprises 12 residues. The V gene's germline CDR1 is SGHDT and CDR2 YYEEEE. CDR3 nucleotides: TGTGCCAGCAGCTTACAGGGGTACGAGCAGTACTTC. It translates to CASSLQGYEQYF.

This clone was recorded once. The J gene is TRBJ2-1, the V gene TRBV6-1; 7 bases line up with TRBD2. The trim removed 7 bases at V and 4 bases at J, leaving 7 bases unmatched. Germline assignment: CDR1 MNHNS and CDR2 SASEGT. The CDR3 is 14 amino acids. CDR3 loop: CASTLGLVYNEQFF. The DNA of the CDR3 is TGTGCCAGCACCCTTGGACTAGTTTACAATGAGCAGTTCTTC.

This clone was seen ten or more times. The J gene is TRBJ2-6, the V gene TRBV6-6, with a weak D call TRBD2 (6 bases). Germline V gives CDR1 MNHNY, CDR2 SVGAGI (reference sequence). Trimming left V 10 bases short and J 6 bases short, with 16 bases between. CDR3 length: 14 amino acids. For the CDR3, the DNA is TGTGCCATTACCCGCCCGGGGGAGGCCAACGTCCTGACTTTC. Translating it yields CAITRPGEANVLTF.

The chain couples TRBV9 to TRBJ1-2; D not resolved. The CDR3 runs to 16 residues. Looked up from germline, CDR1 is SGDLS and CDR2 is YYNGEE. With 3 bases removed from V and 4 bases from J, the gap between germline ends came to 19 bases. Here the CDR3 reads CASSEGPGYQVYGYTF. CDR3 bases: TGTGCCAGCAGCGAGGGCCCCGGGTACCAGGTCTATGGCTACACCTTC. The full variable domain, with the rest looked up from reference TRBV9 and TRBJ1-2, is DSGVTQTPKHLITATGQRVTLRCSPRSGDLSVYWYQQSLDQGLQFLIQYYNGEERAKGNILERFSAQQFPDLHSELNLSSLELGDSALYFCASSEGPGYQVYGYTFGSGTRLTVV.

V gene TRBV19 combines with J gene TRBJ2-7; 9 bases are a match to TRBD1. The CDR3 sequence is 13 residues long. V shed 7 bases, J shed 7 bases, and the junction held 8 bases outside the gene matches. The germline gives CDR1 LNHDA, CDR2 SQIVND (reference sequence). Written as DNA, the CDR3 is TGTGCCAGTACCACAGGGGGCCTTAGGGAGCAGTACTTC. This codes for CASTTGGLREQYF.

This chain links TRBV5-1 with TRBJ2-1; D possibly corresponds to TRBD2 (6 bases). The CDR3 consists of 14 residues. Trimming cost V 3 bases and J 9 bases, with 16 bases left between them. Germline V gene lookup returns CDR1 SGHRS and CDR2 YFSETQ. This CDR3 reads CASSSRGTSGEQFF. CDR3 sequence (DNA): TGCGCCAGCAGCTCCAGAGGGACTTCGGGTGAGCAGTTCTTC. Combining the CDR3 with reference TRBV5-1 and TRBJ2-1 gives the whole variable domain KAGVTQTPRYLIKTRGQQVTLSCSPISGHRSVSWYQQTPGQGLQFLFEYFSETQRNKGNFPGRFSGRQFSNSRSEMNVSTLELGDSALYLCASSSRGTSGEQFFGPGTRLTVL.

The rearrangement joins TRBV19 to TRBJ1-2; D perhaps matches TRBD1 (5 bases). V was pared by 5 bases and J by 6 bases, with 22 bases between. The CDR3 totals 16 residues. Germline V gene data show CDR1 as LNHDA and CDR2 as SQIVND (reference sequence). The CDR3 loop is CASSVWSGPNVHGYTF. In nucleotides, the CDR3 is TGTGCCAGTAGTGTGTGGTCGGGACCAAACGTCCATGGCTACACCTTC.

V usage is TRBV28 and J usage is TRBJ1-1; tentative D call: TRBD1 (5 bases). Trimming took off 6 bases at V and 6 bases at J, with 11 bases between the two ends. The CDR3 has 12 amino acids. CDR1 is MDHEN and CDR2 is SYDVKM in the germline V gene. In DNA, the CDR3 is TGTGCCAGCAGGGAGGCGACAGCTGAAGCTTTCTTT. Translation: CASREATAEAFF.

In nucleotides, the CDR3 is TGCGCCAGCAGCCAAGTTCCGGACACGTTGAATGAGCAGTTCTTC. It encodes CASSQVPDTLNEQFF. V and J are TRBV4-3 and TRBJ2-1; possibly TRBD1 for D (5 bases). The CDR3 length is 15 residues. The germline gives CDR1 LGHNA, CDR2 YSLEER. V lost 1 base, J lost 7 bases, and 14 bases lay in between.

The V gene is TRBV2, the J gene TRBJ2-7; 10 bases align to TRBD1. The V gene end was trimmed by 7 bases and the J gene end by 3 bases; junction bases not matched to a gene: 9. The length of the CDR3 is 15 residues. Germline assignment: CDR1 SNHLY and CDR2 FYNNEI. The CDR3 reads CASTLGTGDRYEQYF. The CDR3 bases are TGTGCCAGCACCCTGGGGACAGGGGATCGCTACGAGCAGTACTTC.

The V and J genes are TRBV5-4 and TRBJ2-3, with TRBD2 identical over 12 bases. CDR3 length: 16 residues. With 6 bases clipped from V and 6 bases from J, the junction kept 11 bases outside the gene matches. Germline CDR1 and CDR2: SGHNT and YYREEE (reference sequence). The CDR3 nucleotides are TGTGCCAGCAACGTAATTGGACTAGCGGGAAGGGATACGCAGTATTTT. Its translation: CASNVIGLAGRDTQYF.

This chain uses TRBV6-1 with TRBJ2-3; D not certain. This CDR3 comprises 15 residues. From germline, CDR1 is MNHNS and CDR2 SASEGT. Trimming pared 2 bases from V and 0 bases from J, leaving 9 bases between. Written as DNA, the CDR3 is TGTGCCAGCAGTGAAATACTGGCAAGCACAGATACGCAGTATTTT. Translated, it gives CASSEILASTDTQYF.

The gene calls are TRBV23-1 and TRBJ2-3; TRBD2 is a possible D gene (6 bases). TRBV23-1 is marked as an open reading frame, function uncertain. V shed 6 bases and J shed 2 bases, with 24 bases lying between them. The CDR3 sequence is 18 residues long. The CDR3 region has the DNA TGCGCCAGCAGCCCGGAGGGGACCGACAGACCCAACACAGATACGCAGTATTTT. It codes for CASSPEGTDRPNTDTQYF.

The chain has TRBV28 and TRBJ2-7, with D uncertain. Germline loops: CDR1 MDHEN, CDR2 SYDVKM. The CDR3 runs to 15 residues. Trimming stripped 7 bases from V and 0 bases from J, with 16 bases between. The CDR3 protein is CASTLRTASSYEQYF. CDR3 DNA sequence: TGTGCCAGCACCCTCCGGACGGCGAGCTCCTACGAGCAGTACTTC.

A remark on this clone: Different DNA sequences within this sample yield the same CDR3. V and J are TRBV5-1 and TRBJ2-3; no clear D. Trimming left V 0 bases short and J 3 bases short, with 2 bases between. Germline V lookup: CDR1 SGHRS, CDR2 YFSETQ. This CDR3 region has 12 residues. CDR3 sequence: CASSLVTDTQYF. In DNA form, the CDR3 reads TGCGCCAGCAGCTTGGTGACAGATACGCAGTATTTT.

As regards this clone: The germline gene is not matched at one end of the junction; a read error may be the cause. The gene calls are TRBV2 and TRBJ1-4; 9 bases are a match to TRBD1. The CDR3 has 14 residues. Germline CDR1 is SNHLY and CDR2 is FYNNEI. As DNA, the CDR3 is TGTGCCAGCGGTGAGACAGGGGGTCCCGAAAAACTGTTTTTT. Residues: CASGETGGPEKLFF. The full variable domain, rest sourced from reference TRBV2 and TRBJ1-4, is EPEVTQTPSHQVTQMGQEVILRCVPISNHLYFYWYRQILGQKVEFLVSFYNNEISEKSEIFDDQFSVERPDGSNFTLKIRSTKLEDSAMYFCASGETGGPEKLFFGSGTQLSVL.

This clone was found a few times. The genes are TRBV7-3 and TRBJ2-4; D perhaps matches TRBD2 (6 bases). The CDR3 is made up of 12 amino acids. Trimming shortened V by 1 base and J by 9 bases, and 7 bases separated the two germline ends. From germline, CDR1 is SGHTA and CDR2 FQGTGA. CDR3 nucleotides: TGTGCCAGCAGCTTAATCGGGGGCATTCAGTACTTC. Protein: CASSLIGGIQYF.

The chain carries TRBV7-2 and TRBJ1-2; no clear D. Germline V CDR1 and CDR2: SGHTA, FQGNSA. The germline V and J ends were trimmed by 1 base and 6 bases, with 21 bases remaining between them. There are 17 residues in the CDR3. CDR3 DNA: TGTGCCAGCAGCTTAGACGGTGGGCTAGCCCAGAGAAATGGCTACACCTTC. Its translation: CASSLDGGLAQRNGYTF. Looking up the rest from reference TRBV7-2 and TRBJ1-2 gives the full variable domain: GAGVSQSPSNKVTEKGKDVELRCDPISGHTALYWYRQSLGQGLEFLIYFQGNSAPDKSGLPSDRFSAERTGGSVSTLTIQRTQQEDSAVYLCASSLDGGLAQRNGYTFGSGTRLTVV.

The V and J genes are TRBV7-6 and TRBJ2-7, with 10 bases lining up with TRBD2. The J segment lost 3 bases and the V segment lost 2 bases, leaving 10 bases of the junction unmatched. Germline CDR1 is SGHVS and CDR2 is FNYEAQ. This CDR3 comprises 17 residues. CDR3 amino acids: CASSLSGGASGSYEQYF. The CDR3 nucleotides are TGTGCCAGCAGCTTATCGGGGGGGGCTAGCGGGAGCTACGAGCAGTACTTC.

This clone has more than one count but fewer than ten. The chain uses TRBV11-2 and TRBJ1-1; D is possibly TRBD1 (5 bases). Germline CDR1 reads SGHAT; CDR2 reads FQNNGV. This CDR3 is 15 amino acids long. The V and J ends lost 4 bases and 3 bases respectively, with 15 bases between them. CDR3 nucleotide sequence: TGTGCCAGCAGCTCTAGGTGGGGGGAGTACACTGAAGCTTTCTTT. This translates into CASSSRWGEYTEAFF. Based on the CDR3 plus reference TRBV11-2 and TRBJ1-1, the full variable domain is EAGVAQSPRYKIIEKRQSVAFWCNPISGHATLYWYQQILGQGPKLLIQFQNNGVVDDSQLPKDRFSAERLKGVDSTLKIQPAKLEDSAVYLCASSSRWGEYTEAFFGQGTRLTVV.

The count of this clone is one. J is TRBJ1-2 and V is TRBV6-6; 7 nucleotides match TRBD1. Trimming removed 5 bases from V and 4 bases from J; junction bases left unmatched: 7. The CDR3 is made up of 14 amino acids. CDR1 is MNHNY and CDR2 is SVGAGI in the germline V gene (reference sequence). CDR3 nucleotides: TGTGCCAGCAGTCACGACAGGGATGGCTATGGCTACACCTTC. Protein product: CASSHDRDGYGYTF.

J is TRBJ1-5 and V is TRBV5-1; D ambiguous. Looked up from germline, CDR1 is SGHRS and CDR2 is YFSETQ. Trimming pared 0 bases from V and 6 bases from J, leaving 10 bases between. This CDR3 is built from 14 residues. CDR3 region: CASSLEAEAQPQHF. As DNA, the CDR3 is TGCGCCAGCAGCTTGGAAGCGGAGGCTCAGCCCCAGCATTTT.